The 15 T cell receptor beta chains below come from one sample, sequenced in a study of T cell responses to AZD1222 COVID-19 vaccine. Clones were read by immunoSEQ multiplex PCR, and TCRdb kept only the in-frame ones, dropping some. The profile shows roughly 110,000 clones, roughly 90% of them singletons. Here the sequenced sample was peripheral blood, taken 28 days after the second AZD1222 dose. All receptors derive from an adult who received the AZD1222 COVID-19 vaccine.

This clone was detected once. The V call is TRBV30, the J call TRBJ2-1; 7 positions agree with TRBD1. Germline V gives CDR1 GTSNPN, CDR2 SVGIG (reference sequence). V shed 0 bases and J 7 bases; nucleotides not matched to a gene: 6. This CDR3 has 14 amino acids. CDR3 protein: CAWSVQGSRNEQFF. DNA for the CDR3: TGTGCCTGGAGTGTACAGGGGAGTAGGAATGAGCAGTTCTTC.

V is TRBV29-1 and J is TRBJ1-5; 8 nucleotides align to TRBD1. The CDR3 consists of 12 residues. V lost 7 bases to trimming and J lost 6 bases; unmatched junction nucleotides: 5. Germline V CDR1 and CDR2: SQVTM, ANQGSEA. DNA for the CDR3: TGCAGCGCGGGACAGGAATTTCAGCCCCAGCATTTT. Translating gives CSAGQEFQPQHF.

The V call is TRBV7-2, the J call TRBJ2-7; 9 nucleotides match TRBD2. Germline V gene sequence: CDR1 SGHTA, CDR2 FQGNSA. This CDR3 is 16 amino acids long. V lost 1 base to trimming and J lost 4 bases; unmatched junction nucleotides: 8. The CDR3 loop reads CASSLGHVAGGYEQYF. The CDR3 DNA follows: TGTGCCAGCAGCTTAGGGCACGTGGCGGGAGGGTACGAGCAGTACTTC.

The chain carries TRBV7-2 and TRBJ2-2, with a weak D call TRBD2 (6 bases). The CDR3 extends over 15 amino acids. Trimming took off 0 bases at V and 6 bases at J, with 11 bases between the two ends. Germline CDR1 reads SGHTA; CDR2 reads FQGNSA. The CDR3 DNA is TGTGCCAGCAGCTTAGCAGGTAGCGGCGCCGGGGAGCTGTTTTTT. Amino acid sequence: CASSLAGSGAGELFF.

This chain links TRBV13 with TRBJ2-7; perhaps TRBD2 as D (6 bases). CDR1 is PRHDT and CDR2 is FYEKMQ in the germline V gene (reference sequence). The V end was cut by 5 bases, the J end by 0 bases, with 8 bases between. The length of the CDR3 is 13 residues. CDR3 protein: CASSLDYSYEQYF. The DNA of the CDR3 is TGTGCCAGCAGCCTGGACTACTCCTACGAGCAGTACTTC.

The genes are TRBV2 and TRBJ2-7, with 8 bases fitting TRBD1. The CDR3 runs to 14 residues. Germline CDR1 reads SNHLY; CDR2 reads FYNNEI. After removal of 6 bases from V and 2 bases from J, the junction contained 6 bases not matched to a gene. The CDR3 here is CASREDRATYEQYF. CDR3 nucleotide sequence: TGTGCCAGCAGGGAGGACAGGGCTACCTACGAGCAGTACTTC.

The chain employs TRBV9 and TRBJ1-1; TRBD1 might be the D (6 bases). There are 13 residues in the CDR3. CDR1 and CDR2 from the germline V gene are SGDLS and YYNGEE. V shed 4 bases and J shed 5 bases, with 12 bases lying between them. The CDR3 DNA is TGTGCCAGCAGCCCACAGGGTTATACTGAAGCTTTCTTT. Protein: CASSPQGYTEAFF.

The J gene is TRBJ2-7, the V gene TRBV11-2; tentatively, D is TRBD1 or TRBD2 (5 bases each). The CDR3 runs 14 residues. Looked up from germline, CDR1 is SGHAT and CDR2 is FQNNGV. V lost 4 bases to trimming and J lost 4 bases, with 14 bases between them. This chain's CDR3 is CASSSGRLLYEQYF. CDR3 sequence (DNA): TGTGCCAGCAGCTCGGGACGGCTACTTTACGAGCAGTACTTC.

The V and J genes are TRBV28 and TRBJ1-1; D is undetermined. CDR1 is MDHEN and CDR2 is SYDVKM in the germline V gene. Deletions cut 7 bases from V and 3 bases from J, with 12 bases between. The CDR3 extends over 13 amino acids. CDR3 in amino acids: CASTRSLHTEAFF. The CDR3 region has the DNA TGTGCCAGCACCAGGAGTCTCCACACTGAAGCTTTCTTT.

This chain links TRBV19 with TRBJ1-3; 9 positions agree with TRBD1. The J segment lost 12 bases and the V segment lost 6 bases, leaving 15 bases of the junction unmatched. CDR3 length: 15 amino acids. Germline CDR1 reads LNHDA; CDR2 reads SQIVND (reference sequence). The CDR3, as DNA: TGTGCCAGTAGCCTTCCCCGGGGACAGGGCGGTAACATATATTTT. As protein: CASSLPRGQGGNIYF.

CDR3 sequence (DNA): TGTGCCAGCAGCCGGGGGGGTTCCTACAATGAGCAGTTCTTC. Amino acids: CASSRGGSYNEQFF. This chain links TRBV11-3 with TRBJ2-1; 8 positions agree with TRBD2. The ends lost 5 bases at V and 1 base at J; junction bases unmatched: 1. Per the germline V gene, CDR1 is SGHNT and CDR2 is YENEEA. CDR3 length: 14 residues.

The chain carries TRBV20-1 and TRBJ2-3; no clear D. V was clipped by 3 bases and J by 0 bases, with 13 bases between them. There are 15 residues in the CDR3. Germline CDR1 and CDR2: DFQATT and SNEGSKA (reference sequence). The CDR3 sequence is CSASLLLTSTDTQYF. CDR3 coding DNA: TGCAGTGCTAGTTTACTTCTAACGAGCACAGATACGCAGTATTTT.

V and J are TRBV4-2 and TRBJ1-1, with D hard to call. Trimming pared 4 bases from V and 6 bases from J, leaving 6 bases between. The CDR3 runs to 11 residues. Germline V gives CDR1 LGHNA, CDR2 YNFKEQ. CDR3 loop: CASSRGAEAFF. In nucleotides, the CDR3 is TGTGCCAGCAGCCGCGGGGCTGAAGCTTTCTTT.

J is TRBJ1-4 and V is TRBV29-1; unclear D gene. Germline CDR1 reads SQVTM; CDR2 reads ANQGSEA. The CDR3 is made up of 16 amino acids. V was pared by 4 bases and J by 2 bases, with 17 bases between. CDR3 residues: CSVGLKAQATNEKLFF. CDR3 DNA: TGCAGCGTTGGTCTTAAGGCCCAGGCGACTAATGAAAAACTGTTTTTT.

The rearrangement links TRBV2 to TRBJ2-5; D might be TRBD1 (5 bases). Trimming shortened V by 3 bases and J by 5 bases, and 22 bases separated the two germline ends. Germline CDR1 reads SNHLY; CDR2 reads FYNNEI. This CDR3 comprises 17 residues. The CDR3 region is CASSDSRGSRVGETQYF. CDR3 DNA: TGTGCCAGCAGTGATAGTAGAGGTTCCAGGGTGGGGGAGACCCAGTACTTC.